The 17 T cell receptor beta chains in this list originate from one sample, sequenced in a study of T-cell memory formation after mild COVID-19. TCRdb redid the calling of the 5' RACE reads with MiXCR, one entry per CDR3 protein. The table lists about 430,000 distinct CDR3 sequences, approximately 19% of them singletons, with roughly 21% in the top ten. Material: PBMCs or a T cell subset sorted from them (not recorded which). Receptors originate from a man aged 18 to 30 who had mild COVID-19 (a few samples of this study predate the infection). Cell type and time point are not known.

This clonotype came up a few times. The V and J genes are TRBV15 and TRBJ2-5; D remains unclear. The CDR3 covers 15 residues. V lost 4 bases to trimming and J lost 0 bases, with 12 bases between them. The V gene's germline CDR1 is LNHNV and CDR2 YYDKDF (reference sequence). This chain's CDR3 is CATSMGRAHQETQYF. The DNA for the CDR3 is TGTGCCACCAGCATGGGAAGGGCCCACCAAGAGACCCAGTACTTC.

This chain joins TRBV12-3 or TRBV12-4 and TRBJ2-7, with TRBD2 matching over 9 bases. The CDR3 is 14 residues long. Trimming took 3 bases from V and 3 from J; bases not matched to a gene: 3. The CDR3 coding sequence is TGTGCCAGCAGTTTGGGAGCGGGAGGCTACGAGCAGTACTTC. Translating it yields CASSLGAGGYEQYF.

CDR3 loop: CASRTGTSNTGELFF. CDR3 nucleotide sequence: TGTGCCAGCAGAACCGGGACTAGCAACACCGGGGAGCTGTTTTTT. This chain connects TRBV2 to TRBJ2-2; 9 bases fit TRBD2. CDR1 SNHLY and CDR2 FYNNEI come from the germline V gene. The CDR3 totals 15 residues. V shed 6 bases and J 2 bases; nucleotides not matched to a gene: 4.

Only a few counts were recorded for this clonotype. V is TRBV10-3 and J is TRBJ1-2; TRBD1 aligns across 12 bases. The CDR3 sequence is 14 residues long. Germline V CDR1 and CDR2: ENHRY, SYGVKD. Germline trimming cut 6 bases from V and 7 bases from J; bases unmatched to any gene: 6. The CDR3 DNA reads TGTGCCATCAGGACCGGGACAGGGGGCGCTGGCTACACCTTC. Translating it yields CAIRTGTGGAGYTF.

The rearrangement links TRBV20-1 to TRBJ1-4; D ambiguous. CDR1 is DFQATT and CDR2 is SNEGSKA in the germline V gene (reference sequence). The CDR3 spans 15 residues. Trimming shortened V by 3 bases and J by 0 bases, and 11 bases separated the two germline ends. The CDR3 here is CSARRTATTNEKLFF. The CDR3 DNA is TGCAGTGCTAGGAGGACGGCAACAACTAATGAAAAACTGTTTTTT.

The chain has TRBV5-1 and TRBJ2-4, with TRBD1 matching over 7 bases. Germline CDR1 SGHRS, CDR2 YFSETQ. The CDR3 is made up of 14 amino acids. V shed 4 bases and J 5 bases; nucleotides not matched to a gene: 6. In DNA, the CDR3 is TGCGCCAGCAGCATATCTCAGGGGGAAAACATTCAGTACTTC. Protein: CASSISQGENIQYF. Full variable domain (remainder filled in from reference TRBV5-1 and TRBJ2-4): KAGVTQTPRYLIKTRGQQVTLSCSPISGHRSVSWYQQTPGQGLQFLFEYFSETQRNKGNFPGRFSGRQFSNSRSEMNVSTLELGDSALYLCASSISQGENIQYFGAGTRLSVL.

The DNA for the CDR3 is TGCGCCAGCAGGCCTGGGGAGGGGAACACTGAAGCTTTCTTT. Encoded protein: CASRPGEGNTEAFF. The chain couples TRBV5-1 to TRBJ1-1; D is ambiguous. The V end lost 5 bases, the J end lost 1 base, and 12 bases lay between the germline ends. Per the germline V gene, CDR1 is SGHRS and CDR2 is YFSETQ. The CDR3 sequence is 14 residues long.

This CDR3 reads CASSNCVGASYEQYV. CDR3 DNA sequence: TGTGCCAGCAGCAATTGCGTGGGGGCTTCCTACGAGCAGTACGTC. The V and J genes are TRBV21-1 and TRBJ2-7. TRBV21-1 is a recognized pseudogene. This CDR3 is 15 amino acids long.

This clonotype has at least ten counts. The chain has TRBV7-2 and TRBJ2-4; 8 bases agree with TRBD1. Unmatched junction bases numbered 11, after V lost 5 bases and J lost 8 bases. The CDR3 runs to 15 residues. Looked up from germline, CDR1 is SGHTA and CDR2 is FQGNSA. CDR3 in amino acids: CASSRIGQGVDIQYF. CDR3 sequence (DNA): TGTGCCAGCAGCCGAATTGGACAGGGAGTAGACATTCAGTACTTC. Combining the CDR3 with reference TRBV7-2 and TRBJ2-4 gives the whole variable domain GAGVSQSPSNKVTEKGKDVELRCDPISGHTALYWYRQSLGQGLEFLIYFQGNSAPDKSGLPSDRFSAERTGGSVSTLTIQRTQQEDSAVYLCASSRIGQGVDIQYFGAGTRLSVL.

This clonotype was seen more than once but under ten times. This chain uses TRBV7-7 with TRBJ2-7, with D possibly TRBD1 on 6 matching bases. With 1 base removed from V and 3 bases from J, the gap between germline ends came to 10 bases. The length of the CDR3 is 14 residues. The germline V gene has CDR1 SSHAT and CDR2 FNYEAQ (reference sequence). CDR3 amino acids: CASSLGGHCYEQYF. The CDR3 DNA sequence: TGTGCCAGCAGCTTAGGGGGACATTGCTACGAGCAGTACTTC.

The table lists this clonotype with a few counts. The DNA for the CDR3 is TGTGCCAGCAGCCGCCCAGGAAACGGCGGGGAGACCCAGTACTTC. Translating it yields CASSRPGNGGETQYF. The chain carries TRBV7-9 and TRBJ2-5; a possible D gene is TRBD2 (5 bases). The V end was cut by 5 bases, the J end by 5 bases, with 18 bases between. In germline, CDR1 is SEHNR, CDR2 FQNEAQ (reference sequence). The CDR3 has 15 amino acids.

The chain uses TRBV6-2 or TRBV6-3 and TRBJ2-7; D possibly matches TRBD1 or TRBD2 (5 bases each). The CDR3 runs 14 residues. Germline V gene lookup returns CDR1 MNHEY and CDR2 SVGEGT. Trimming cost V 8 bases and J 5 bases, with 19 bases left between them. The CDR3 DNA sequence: TGTGCCAGCTGTAACGGGGCCTACGCCCACGAGCAGTACTTC. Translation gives CASCNGAYAHEQYF.

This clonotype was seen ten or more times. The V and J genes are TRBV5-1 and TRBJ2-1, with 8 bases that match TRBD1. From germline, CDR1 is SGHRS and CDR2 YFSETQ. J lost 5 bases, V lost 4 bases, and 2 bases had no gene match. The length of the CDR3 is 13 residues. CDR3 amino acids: CASSRGQDNEQFF. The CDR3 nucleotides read TGCGCCAGCAGCCGGGGACAGGACAATGAGCAGTTCTTC.

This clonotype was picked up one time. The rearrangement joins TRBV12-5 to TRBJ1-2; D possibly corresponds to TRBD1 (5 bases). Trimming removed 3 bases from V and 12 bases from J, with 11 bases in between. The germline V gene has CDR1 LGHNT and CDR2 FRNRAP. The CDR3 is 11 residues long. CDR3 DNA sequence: TGTGCTAGTGGTTTTTGGGGGTTCCACACCTTC. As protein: CASGFWGFHTF. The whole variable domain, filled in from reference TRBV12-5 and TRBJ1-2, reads DARVTQTPRHKVTEMGQEVTMRCQPILGHNTVFWYRQTMMQGLELLAYFRNRAPLDDSGMPKDRFSAEMPDATLATLKIQPSEPRDSAVYFCASGFWGFHTFGSGTRLTVV.

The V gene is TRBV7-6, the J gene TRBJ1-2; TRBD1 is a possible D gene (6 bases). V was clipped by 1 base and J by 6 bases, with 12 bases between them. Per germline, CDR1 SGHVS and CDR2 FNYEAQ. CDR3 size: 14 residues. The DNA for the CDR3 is TGTGCCAGCAGCTTAGGGGCAGGGGATAATGGCTACACCTTC. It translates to CASSLGAGDNGYTF.

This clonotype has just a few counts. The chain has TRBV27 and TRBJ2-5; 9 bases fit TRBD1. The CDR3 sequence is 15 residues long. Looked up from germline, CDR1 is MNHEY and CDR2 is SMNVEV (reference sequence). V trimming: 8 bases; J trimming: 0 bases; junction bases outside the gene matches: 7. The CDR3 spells CASAGQGPYQETQYF. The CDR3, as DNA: TGTGCCAGCGCGGGACAGGGCCCCTACCAAGAGACCCAGTACTTC.

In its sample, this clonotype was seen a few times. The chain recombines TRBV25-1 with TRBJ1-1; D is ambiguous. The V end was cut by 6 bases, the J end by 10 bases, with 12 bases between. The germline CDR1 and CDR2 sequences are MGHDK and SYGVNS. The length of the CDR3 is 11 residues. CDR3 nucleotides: TGTGCCAGCAGGGACCCCCGGGGAGCTTTCTTT. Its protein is CASRDPRGAFF.